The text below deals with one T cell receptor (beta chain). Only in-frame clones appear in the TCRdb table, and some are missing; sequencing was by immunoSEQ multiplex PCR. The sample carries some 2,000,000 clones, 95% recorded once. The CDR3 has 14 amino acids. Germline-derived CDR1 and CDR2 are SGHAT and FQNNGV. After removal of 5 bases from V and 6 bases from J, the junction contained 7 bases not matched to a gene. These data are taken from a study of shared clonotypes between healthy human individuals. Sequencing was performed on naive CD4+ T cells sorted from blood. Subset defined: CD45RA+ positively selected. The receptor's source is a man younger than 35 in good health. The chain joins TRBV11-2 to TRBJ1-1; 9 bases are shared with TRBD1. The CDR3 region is CASSRDRVVPEAFF. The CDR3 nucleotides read TGTGCCAGCAGCCGGGACAGGGTTGTTCCTGAAGCTTTCTTT.